This record looks at one T cell receptor beta chain sequence and its context. These data come from a study of T cell responses to AZD1222 COVID-19 vaccine. This table comes from immunoSEQ multiplex PCR, and its TCRdb copy is limited to in-frame clones, with some not included. The sample contains approximately 70,000 clones, 84% of which appear only once. Germline lookup yields CDR1 MNHEY and CDR2 SMNVEV (reference sequence). With 3 bases removed from V and 2 bases from J, the gap between germline ends came to 12 bases. The CDR3 is made up of 15 amino acids. This chain connects TRBV27 to TRBJ2-3; perhaps D is TRBD1 or TRBD2 (6 bases each). The receptor's source is an adult in good health. The material was peripheral blood, obtained on day 0 of AZD1222 vaccination. The DNA for the CDR3 is TGTGCCAGCAGTTTTCGGGGGCGCAACACAGATACGCAGTATTTT. It yields the protein CASSFRGRNTDTQYF.